This entry describes one T cell receptor (beta chain). The CDR3 loop spans 16 amino acids. Germline V gene data show CDR1 as LGHDT and CDR2 as YNNKEL (reference sequence). V was trimmed by 1 base and J by 2 bases, leaving 14 bases between them. The data were obtained in a study of blood T cell repertoires in COVID-19. Study in general: Spain, Italy and the United States supplied samples that represented acute and convalescent COVID-19. PBMCs, B-cell-depleted T cells, or T cells were the source of the cDNA or gDNA that made up the material.

Methods used by the authors: Reference gene primer amplification gave estimated nucleated cell counts. Measured with immunoSEQ multiplex PCR; TCRdb has only the in-frame clones, and not every one. V, J and clone size are those of that table, while D and trimming were read from the DNA. The sample lists some 110,000 clones, 70% to 80% occurring once. The TCR was taken from a man at least 80 years old with COVID-19, enrolled during active disease. Material for sequencing was peripheral blood. The chain uses TRBV3-1 (or the pseudogene TRBV3-2) and TRBJ2-5; D is perhaps TRBD2 (5 bases). The CDR3 DNA sequence: TGTGCCAGCAGCCAAGTAGGCACTAGAACTCAAGAGACCCAGTACTTC. This encodes CASSQVGTRTQETQYF.